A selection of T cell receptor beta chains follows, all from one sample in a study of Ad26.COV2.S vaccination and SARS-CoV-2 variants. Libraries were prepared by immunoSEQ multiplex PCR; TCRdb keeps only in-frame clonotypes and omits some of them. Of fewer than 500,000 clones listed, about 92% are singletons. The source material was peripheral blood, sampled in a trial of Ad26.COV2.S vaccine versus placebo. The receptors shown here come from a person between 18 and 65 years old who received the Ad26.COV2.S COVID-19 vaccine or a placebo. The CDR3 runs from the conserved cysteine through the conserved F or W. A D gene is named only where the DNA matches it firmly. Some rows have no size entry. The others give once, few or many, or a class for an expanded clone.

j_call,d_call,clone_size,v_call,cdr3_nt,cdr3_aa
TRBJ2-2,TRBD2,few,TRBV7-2,TGTGCCAGCAGCCCCGAGACGATACTAGCGGGACGGAACACCGGGGAGCTGTTTTTT,CASSPETILAGRNTGELFF
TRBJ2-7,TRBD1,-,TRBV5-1,TGCGCCAGCAGCTTGGGGGGACAGGGTAACTACGAGCAGTACTTC,CASSLGGQGNYEQYF
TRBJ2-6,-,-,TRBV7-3,TGTGCCAGCAGCCCAACGAGTGGGGCCAACGTCCTGACTTTC,CASSPTSGANVLTF
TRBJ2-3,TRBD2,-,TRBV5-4,TGTGCCAGCAGCTTGCGGACTAGTGGAGGGGCAGATACGCAGTATTTT,CASSLRTSGGADTQYF
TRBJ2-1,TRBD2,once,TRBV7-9,TGTGCCAGCAGCTTAGCCGGACTAGCGGGAATGACCTACAATGAGCAGTTCTTC,CASSLAGLAGMTYNEQFF
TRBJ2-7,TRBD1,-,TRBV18,TGTGCCAGCTCACCCGGGTCCGGGACAGGGGTTAACGAGCAGTACTTC,CASSPGSGTGVNEQYF
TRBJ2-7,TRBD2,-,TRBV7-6,TGTGCCAGCAGCCGCCTAGCGGCAAGGAGATACGAGCAGTACTTC,CASSRLAARRYEQYF
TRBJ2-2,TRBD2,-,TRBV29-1,TGCAGCGTTGAAGATCGGCGGGAGGGGGCACCCGGGGAGCTGTTTTTT,CSVEDRREGAPGELFF
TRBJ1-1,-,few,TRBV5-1,TGCGCCAGCAGCCCTGGCCAGGGCATGTACGGAGCTTTCTTT,CASSPGQGMYGAFF
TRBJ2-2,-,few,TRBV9,TGTGCCAGCAGCAACGGGTTGGGGGCTGGGGAGCTGTTTTTT,CASSNGLGAGELFF
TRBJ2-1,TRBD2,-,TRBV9,TGTGCCAGCAGCGTAACGGCTAGCGGGAACCCCCGCTCCTACAATGAGCAGTTCTTC,CASSVTASGNPRSYNEQFF
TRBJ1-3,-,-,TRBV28,TGTGCCAGCAGTTTATGGGGGGGCACAGGGAACACCATATATTTT,CASSLWGGTGNTIYF
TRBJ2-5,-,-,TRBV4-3,TGCGCCAGCAGCCGGGAGTACCAAGAGACCCAGTACTTC,CASSREYQETQYF
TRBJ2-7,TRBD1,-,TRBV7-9,TGTGCCAGCAGCTCGGGACAGTCACCCTACGAGCAGTACTTC,CASSSGQSPYEQYF
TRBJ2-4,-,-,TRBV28,TGTGCCAGCAGTTTTCACAGGGCTCAAGCCAAAAACATTCAGTACTTC,CASSFHRAQAKNIQYF
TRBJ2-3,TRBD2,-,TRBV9,TGTGCCAGCAGCGCCCAAGCGGGGTCAGGTACGCAGTATTTT,CASSAQAGSGTQYF
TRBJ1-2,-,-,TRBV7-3,TGTGCCAGCAGCTCCTATGACGGCTATGGCTACACCTTC,CASSSYDGYGYTF
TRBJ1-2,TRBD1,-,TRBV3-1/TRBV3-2,TGTGCCAGCCGCCCCACTTTGACAGGGAACTATGGCTACACCTTC,CASRPTLTGNYGYTF
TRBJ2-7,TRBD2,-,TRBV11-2,TGTGCCAGCAGCTTAGGGGCGGGGAGGGGAGAGCAAGAGCAGTACTTC,CASSLGAGRGEQEQYF
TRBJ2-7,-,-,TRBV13,TGTGCCAGCAGCTTAGGCAGGGACGAGCAGTACTTC,CASSLGRDEQYF
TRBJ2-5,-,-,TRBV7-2,TGTGCCAGCAGCTTGAGGCAGGGGCGACTCCAAGAGACCCAGTACTTC,CASSLRQGRLQETQYF
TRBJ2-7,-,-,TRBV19,TGTGCCAGTAGTAGCCGGGACTGGGACTCCTACGAGCAGTACTTC,CASSSRDWDSYEQYF
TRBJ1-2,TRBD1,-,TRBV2,TGTGCCAGCAGTGAGACAGGGGAGGACTACACCTTC,CASSETGEDYTF
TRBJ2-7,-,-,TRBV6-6,TGTGCCAGCAGTTACTCAAGGATCTACAGGGCCTACGAGCAGTACTTC,CASSYSRIYRAYEQYF
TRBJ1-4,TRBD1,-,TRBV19,TGTGCCAGTAGTTTTCGTCAGGGGGCGTTGGAAAAACTGTTTTTT,CASSFRQGALEKLFF
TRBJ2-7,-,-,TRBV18,TGTGCCAGCTCACCAAGCGACGTCAGCTCCTACGAGCAGTACTTC,CASSPSDVSSYEQYF
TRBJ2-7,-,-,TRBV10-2,TGCGCCAGCGGCTATCTTGAGGGGCCGAATCCCTACGAGCAGTACTTC,CASGYLEGPNPYEQYF
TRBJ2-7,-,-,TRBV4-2,TGTGCCAGCAGCCAAGACCCAGCGTTCGAGCAGTACTTC,CASSQDPAFEQYF
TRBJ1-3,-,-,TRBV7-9,TGTGCCAGCAGCTCCGAGCGACAGAGAAACACCATATATTTT,CASSSERQRNTIYF
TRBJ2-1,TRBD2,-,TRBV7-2,TGTGCCAGTGTAGCGGGAGGCTCATACAATGAGCAGTTCTTC,CASVAGGSYNEQFF
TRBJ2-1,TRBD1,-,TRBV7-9,TGTGCCAGCAGCTTAGGGGACAGCGCATACAATGAGCAGTTCTTC,CASSLGDSAYNEQFF